This T cell receptor beta chain was sequenced in a study of neoadjuvant nivolumab and ipilimumab in lung cancer. V lost 5 bases and J 7 bases, leaving 17 bases between the germline ends. Germline V gene sequence: CDR1 SEHNR, CDR2 FQNEAQ (reference sequence). The CDR3 is 14 residues long. The sample holds a few counts of this clone. Antigen: not known. Repertoires were generated with immunoSEQ multiplex PCR, while TCRdb's copy carries only in-frame clones and drops some. The sample carries roughly 6,000 clones, about 65% recorded once. Notes on the study in general: Pretherapy blood TCR richness correlated positively with resected tumor richness.

This chain connects TRBV7-9 to TRBJ1-1; D gene uncertain. This specimen was tumor tissue, taken after neoadjuvant nivolumab, alone or with ipilimumab, at or shortly before surgery. The sequence derives from an adult with non-small cell lung cancer. CDR3: CASSHVEAVGEAFF. CDR3 nucleotides: TGTGCCAGCAGCCACGTAGAAGCTGTAGGTGAAGCTTTCTTT.